The clone carrying this T cell receptor (beta chain) has ten or more counts. The data were obtained in a study of blood T cell repertoires in COVID-19. In the study overall: Donors in the United States, Italy and Spain gave samples during acute or convalescent COVID-19. From T cells, B-cell-depleted T cells, or PBMCs came the material, which was cDNA or gDNA.

The assay was immunoSEQ multiplex PCR, and TCRdb's table has in-frame clones only and misses some. The sample lists some 300,000 clones, 85% to 90% seen once, with 2% to 2.5% in the top ten. Recruits, aged about 18 to 95 years, lived in 25 or so US areas. Germline assignment: CDR1 SGHTA and CDR2 FQGTGA. The CDR3 loop spans 17 amino acids. Losses at the gene ends were 0 bases for V and 8 bases for J; bases not matched to a gene: 13. Sequencing input: PBMCs or T cells enriched from blood (not recorded which). The clonotype was recovered from a woman aged 55-70 years in a cohort exposed to, infected with or recovered from COVID-19 (not recorded which). The rearrangement joins TRBV7-3 to TRBJ1-2, with 9 bases fitting TRBD1. The CDR3 loop is CASSLTYRKQGAGGYTF. The CDR3 coding sequence is TGTGCCAGCAGCTTAACTTACCGAAAACAGGGGGCGGGAGGCTACACCTTC.